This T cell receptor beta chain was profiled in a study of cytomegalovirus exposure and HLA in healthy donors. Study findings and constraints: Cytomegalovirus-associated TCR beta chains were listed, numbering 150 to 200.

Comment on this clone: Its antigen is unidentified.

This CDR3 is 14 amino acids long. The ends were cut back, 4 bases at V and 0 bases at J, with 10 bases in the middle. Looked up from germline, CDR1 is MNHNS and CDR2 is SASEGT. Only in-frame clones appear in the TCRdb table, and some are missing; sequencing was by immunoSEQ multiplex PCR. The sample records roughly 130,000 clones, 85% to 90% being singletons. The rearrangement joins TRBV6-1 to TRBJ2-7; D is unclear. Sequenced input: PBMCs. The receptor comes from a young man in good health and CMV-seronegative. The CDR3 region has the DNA TGTGCCAGCAGTGTTTCGTACAGCTCCTACGAGCAGTACTTC. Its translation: CASSVSYSSYEQYF.